This T cell receptor (beta chain) was retrieved from a study of beta chain features in type 1 diabetes. What was sequenced were expressed TCRB transcripts, since all of the isolated RNA had been reverse transcribed. Measured with immunoSEQ multiplex PCR; TCRdb has only the in-frame clones, and not every one. Here the sample spans some 640,000 clones, over 11% being singletons. V was trimmed by 10 bases and J by 6 bases, leaving 17 bases between them. Germline V lookup: CDR1 MDHEN, CDR2 SYDVKM. The CDR3 contains 13 residues. Study-level points and caveats: Within each of all four CD4+ subsets, Type 1 diabetes patients had TCRB CDR3s that were moderately but significantly shorter. The naive, central memory and Treg TCRB repertoires looked more alike in patients than they did in healthy donors.

CD45RO/CCR7/CD25/CD127/CD95/CD27 sorting isolated CD4+ naive, central memory, regulatory and stem cell-like memory cells. Sort purity for all populations was recorded as exceeding 98%. In its sample, this clone was seen a few times. Its antigen remains unknown. The material sequenced was naive CD4+ T cells from blood. The source is a man younger than 35 with type 1 diabetes. V usage is TRBV28 and J usage is TRBJ2-3; D perhaps matches TRBD2 (5 bases). DNA for the CDR3: TGTGCCACCACTAGGGTAAGGTGGGATACGCAGTATTTT. Its protein product is CATTRVRWDTQYF.